This TCR beta chain was identified in a study of blood T cell repertoires in COVID-19. About the research overall: The United States, Italy and Spain provided the acute and convalescent COVID-19 samples. PBMCs, B-cell-depleted T cells, or T cells provided the cDNA or gDNA that made up the material.

Method: immunoSEQ multiplex PCR; TCRdb's copy keeps in-frame clones and lacks some. The table records about 120,000 clones, more than 70% of them present only once. The length of the CDR3 is 15 residues. V was cut by 4 bases and J by 2 bases, with 15 bases left in between. In germline, CDR1 is SGHNT, CDR2 YYREEE (reference sequence). The chain joins TRBV5-4 to TRBJ2-5, with D perhaps TRBD2 (6 bases). The sequencing sample was made of peripheral blood. This clonotype originated in a woman over 75 with acute or convalescent COVID-19. Written as DNA, the CDR3 is TGTGCCAGCAGCCCTACGTCTAGCGAGCAAGAGACCCAGTACTTC. It translates to CASSPTSSEQETQYF.